A selection of T cell receptor beta chains follows, all from one sample in a study of T-cell reconstitution after alpha-beta-depleted transplantation in children. TCRdb analysed the PCR reads with MiXCR anew, one entry per CDR3 protein. The table has 700,000 to 950,000 distinct CDR3 sequences, 15% to 20% seen once; the top ten hold approximately 4.5%. The specimen comprised PBMCs, mostly from graft donor cells, sampled 360 days after TCRalphabeta/CD19-depleted stem cell transplant. Receptors originate from a male patient younger than 18 who had a stem cell transplant for acute lymphoblastic leukemia, so the T cells may come from the graft donor. Each CDR3 is given with its conserved first and last residue. A D gene is named only where the DNA matches it firmly. Not every row has a clone size; where given, it reads once, few, many or a size class.

d_gene	v_gene	abundance	j_gene	CDR3aa	CDR3nt
.	TRBV27	few	TRBJ1-1	CASSSDQGNANTEAFF	TGTGCCAGCAGTTCTGATCAGGGGAATGCGAACACTGAAGCTTTCTTT
.	TRBV25-1	.	TRBJ1-1	CASSEYRAKSTEAFF	TGTGCCAGCAGTGAATACAGGGCTAAGAGCACTGAAGCTTTCTTT
TRBD2	TRBV24-1	few	TRBJ2-5	CATSDFKRGGKETQYF	TGTGCCACCAGTGATTTCAAGCGGGGGGGTAAAGAGACCCAGTACTTC
.	TRBV15	few	TRBJ2-1	CATSREAGMAQFF	TGTGCCACCAGCAGAGAGGCCGGGATGGCGCAGTTCTTC
.	TRBV25-1	.	TRBJ2-2	CASSVSGAGELFF	TGTGCCAGCAGTGTTTCAGGGGCCGGGGAGCTGTTTTTT
TRBD1	TRBV29-1	.	TRBJ2-7	CSVGGQPYEQYF	TGCAGCGTTGGGGGACAGCCCTACGAGCAGTACTTC
.	TRBV20-1	few	TRBJ2-3	CSAILAFSTDTQYF	TGCAGTGCGATTCTAGCGTTTAGCACAGATACGCAGTATTTT
TRBD1	TRBV29-1	few	TRBJ2-1	CSVVGGTGLYNEQFF	TGCAGCGTTGTCGGCGGGACAGGGTTGTACAATGAGCAGTTCTTC
.	TRBV7-3	.	TRBJ2-1	CASSPKSSYNEQFF	TGTGCCAGCAGCCCAAAGAGCTCCTACAATGAGCAGTTCTTC
TRBD2	TRBV10-3	once	TRBJ2-7	CAISEGRVVAPRYEQYF	TGTGCCATCAGTGAGGGGAGGGTAGTGGCCCCTCGGTACGAGCAGTACTTC
.	TRBV5-1	few	TRBJ2-3	CASSPALGLETDTQYF	TGCGCCAGCAGCCCCGCGTTGGGACTCGAGACAGATACGCAGTATTTT
.	TRBV5-1	.	TRBJ2-4	CASSLLPPEAKNIQYF	TGCGCCAGCAGCCTCCTCCCTCCCGAGGCCAAAAACATTCAGTACTTC
.	TRBV4-1	few	TRBJ1-6	CASSQRLPGTEYNSPLHF	TGCGCCAGCAGCCAAAGACTACCCGGGACGGAATATAATTCACCCCTCCACTTT
.	TRBV12-3/TRBV12-4	few	TRBJ1-2	CASSFGAGLLYGYTF	TGTGCCAGCAGTTTCGGTGCGGGACTTCTCTATGGCTACACCTTC
TRBD2	TRBV13	.	TRBJ2-7	CASSPTLAGVRTFFYHEQYF	TGTGCCAGCAGCCCCACCCTAGCGGGAGTACGTACCTTCTTTTATCACGAGCAGTACTTC
TRBD1	TRBV5-1	.	TRBJ1-1	CASSLGQGGKTEAFF	TGCGCCAGCAGCTTGGGACAGGGAGGGAAAACTGAAGCTTTCTTT
.	TRBV3-1	once	TRBJ2-2	CASSQDVSRAGELFF	TGTGCCAGCAGCCAAGATGTTTCTAGAGCCGGGGAGCTGTTTTTT
.	TRBV4-2	few	TRBJ2-1	CASSQVGAGQTYNEQFF	TGTGCCAGCAGCCAAGTGGGTGCGGGACAAACCTACAATGAGCAGTTCTTC
.	TRBV6-1	.	TRBJ2-1	CASRQHSLSYNEQFF	TGTGCCAGCAGGCAACATAGCCTCTCCTACAATGAGCAGTTCTTC
TRBD1	TRBV27	few	TRBJ1-6	CASSLLDRGRSGSPLHF	TGTGCCAGCAGTTTACTCGACAGGGGACGAAGTGGATCACCCCTCCACTTT
.	TRBV11-2	.	TRBJ2-7	CASSLERHEQYF	TGTGCCAGCAGCTTAGAACGACACGAGCAGTACTTC
TRBD1	TRBV9	few	TRBJ2-1	CASSVEDRGLYNEQFF	TGTGCCAGCAGCGTAGAAGACAGGGGGCTCTACAATGAGCAGTTCTTC
.	TRBV10-1	few	TRBJ2-1	CASSESPGVNEQFF	TGCGCCAGCAGTGAGTCTCCGGGGGTCAATGAGCAGTTCTTC
TRBD1	TRBV6-1	few	TRBJ2-3	CASSGDRGPDTQYF	TGTGCCAGCAGTGGGGACAGGGGCCCAGATACGCAGTATTTT
.	TRBV5-1	few	TRBJ2-5	CASSSGHLGETQYF	TGCGCCAGCAGCTCGGGACATTTAGGGGAGACCCAGTACTTC
TRBD2	TRBV5-1	.	TRBJ2-5	CASSHLAGEGETQYF	TGCGCCAGCAGCCACCTAGCGGGAGAGGGCGAGACCCAGTACTTC
.	TRBV18	many	TRBJ2-7	CASSPDAYEQYF	TGTGCCAGCTCACCAGACGCCTACGAGCAGTACTTC
.	TRBV6-2/TRBV6-3	many	TRBJ2-3	CASSYRDSTDTQYF	TGTGCCAGCAGTTACAGGGACAGCACAGATACGCAGTATTTT
.	TRBV27	few	TRBJ2-2	CASSSLANTGELFF	TGTGCCAGCAGTTCCCTCGCGAACACCGGGGAGCTGTTTTTT
TRBD1	TRBV24-1	.	TRBJ1-3	CATLRTGRNTIYF	TGTGCCACCCTCCGGACAGGGAGAAACACCATATATTTT
TRBD2	TRBV24-1	.	TRBJ2-3	CATEKAGEGADTQYF	TGTGCCACCGAGAAAGCGGGAGAGGGGGCAGATACGCAGTATTTT
.	TRBV11-1	.	TRBJ2-5	CASSPVRELQETQYF	TGTGCCAGCAGCCCAGTCCGGGAACTCCAAGAGACCCAGTACTTC
.	TRBV12-3/TRBV12-4	few	TRBJ2-3	CASSNPPGRTDTQYF	TGTGCCAGCAGTAATCCTCCGGGCCGCACAGATACGCAGTATTTT
TRBD2	TRBV10-3	.	TRBJ2-1	CAISVTGGDYNEQFF	TGTGCCATCAGTGTCACGGGAGGCGACTACAATGAGCAGTTCTTC
.	TRBV9	.	TRBJ2-7	CASSPWDLYEQYF	TGTGCCAGCAGCCCATGGGACCTCTACGAGCAGTACTTC
TRBD2	TRBV4-2	.	TRBJ2-1	CASSHFSGRASYNEQFF	TGTGCCAGCAGCCATTTTAGCGGGAGGGCATCCTACAATGAGCAGTTCTTC
.	TRBV3-1	.	TRBJ2-7	CASSSSGGSEQYF	TGTGCCAGCAGCTCCAGTGGGGGAAGCGAGCAGTACTTC
.	TRBV4-1	.	TRBJ2-3	CASSQGPGRTNTQYF	TGCGCCAGCAGCCAAGGTCCCGGACGAACTAATACGCAGTATTTT
.	TRBV5-1	.	TRBJ2-3	CASSRIAGTDTQYF	TGCGCCAGCAGCCGAATAGCGGGCACAGATACGCAGTATTTT
.	TRBV24-1	.	TRBJ2-7	CATSDRHRYEQYF	TGTGCCACCAGTGATCGCCACAGATACGAGCAGTACTTC
TRBD1	TRBV15	.	TRBJ2-1	CATSTTGAYNEQFF	TGTGCCACCAGCACGACAGGGGCCTACAATGAGCAGTTCTTC
TRBD1	TRBV5-5	few	TRBJ1-2	CASSPGQGITGYTF	TGTGCCAGCAGCCCCGGACAGGGGATTACAGGCTACACCTTC